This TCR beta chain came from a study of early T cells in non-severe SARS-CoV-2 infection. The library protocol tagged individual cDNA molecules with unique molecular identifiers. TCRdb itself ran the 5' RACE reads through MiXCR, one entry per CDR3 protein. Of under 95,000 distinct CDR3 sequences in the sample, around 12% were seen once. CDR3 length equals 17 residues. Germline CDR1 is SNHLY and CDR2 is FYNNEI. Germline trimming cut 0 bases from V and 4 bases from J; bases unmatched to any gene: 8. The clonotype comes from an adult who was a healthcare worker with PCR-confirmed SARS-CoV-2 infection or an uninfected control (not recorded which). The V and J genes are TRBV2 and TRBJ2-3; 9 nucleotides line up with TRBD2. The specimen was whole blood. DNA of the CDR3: TGTGCCAGCAGTGAAGCGAGGGCGGGAGGGCTTGCAGATACGCAGTATTTT. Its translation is CASSEARAGGLADTQYF.